One sample yielded the 17 T cell receptor beta chains listed below, sequenced in a study of blood T cell repertoires in COVID-19. Libraries were prepared by immunoSEQ multiplex PCR; TCRdb keeps only in-frame clonotypes and omits some of them. The repertoire consists of 250,000 to 350,000 clones, with about 90% occurring once and the leading ten covering over 4%. Sequencing was performed on PBMCs or T cells enriched from blood (not recorded which). These receptors all come from a woman aged 25 to 39 who had recovered from COVID-19.

This clone occurred a few times. J is TRBJ1-6 and V is TRBV6-5, with a possible D match to TRBD1 (6 bases). CDR3 length: 15 residues. Germline CDR1 is MNHEY and CDR2 is SVGAGI. V was trimmed by 8 bases and J by 8 bases, leaving 19 bases between them. The CDR3 loop reads CASALRQVWDSPLHF. CDR3 nucleotide sequence: TGTGCCAGCGCCCTGAGACAGGTCTGGGATTCACCCCTCCACTTT.

V and J are TRBV11-2 and TRBJ1-1; D is perhaps TRBD1 (5 bases). The CDR3 covers 17 residues. Looked up from germline, CDR1 is SGHAT and CDR2 is FQNNGV. V lost 5 bases and J lost 0, with 19 bases in between. Here the CDR3 DNA reads TGTGCCAGCAGCCGCGGGACCCTCGGGACTCTGAACACTGAAGCTTTCTTT. It codes for CASSRGTLGTLNTEAFF.

The chain carries TRBV4-1 and TRBJ1-1; D is unresolved. Germline V gene sequence: CDR1 MGHRA, CDR2 YSYEKL. The CDR3 has 15 amino acids. Trimming cost V 1 base and J 3 bases, with 12 bases left between them. CDR3 loop: CASSQVLASDTEAFF. DNA of the CDR3: TGCGCCAGCAGCCAAGTATTAGCTAGCGACACTGAAGCTTTCTTT.

This chain links TRBV28 with TRBJ2-7, with 8 bases that match TRBD1. The CDR3 runs to 15 residues. Germline CDR1 is MDHEN and CDR2 is SYDVKM. With V trimmed by 3 bases and J by 6 bases, 10 bases remained unmatched. DNA for the CDR3: TGTGCCAGCAGTTTCCTCGCAGGGGGCTATTCCGAGCAGTACTTC. This translates into CASSFLAGGYSEQYF.

The chain recombines TRBV5-5 with TRBJ1-6; possible D gene TRBD1, 5 bases. V gave up 10 bases and J gave up 8 bases, with 16 bases separating them. The CDR3 is 13 amino acids. Germline CDR1 reads SGHKS; CDR2 reads YYEKEE (reference sequence). CDR3 residues: CAVGEDSYSPLHF. For the CDR3, the DNA is TGTGCCGTAGGGGAAGACAGTTATTCACCCCTCCACTTT.

The chain recombines TRBV2 with TRBJ1-1, with a possible D match to TRBD1 (6 bases). The CDR3 totals 15 residues. The V gene's germline CDR1 is SNHLY and CDR2 FYNNEI. Trimming cost V 7 bases and J 4 bases, with 19 bases left between them. CDR3 protein: CASTFGGQLGTEAFF. The CDR3 region has the DNA TGTGCCAGCACCTTCGGGGGGCAGTTGGGCACTGAAGCTTTCTTT.

The chain is built from TRBV30 and TRBJ2-1; 10 bases line up with TRBD1. With V trimmed by 0 bases and J by 8 bases, 4 bases remained unmatched. The CDR3 has 14 residues. The germline gives CDR1 GTSNPN, CDR2 SVGIG (reference sequence). DNA for the CDR3: TGTGCCTGGAGTGTAGGACAGGGGGTAGATGAGCAGTTCTTC. Translating it yields CAWSVGQGVDEQFF. The whole variable domain, remainder taken from reference TRBV30 and TRBJ2-1, is SQTIHQWPATLVQPVGSPLSLECTVEGTSNPNLYWYRQAAGRGLQLLFYSVGIGQISSEVPQNLSASRPQDRQFILSSKKLLLSDSGFYLCAWSVGQGVDEQFFGPGTRLTVL.

This clone was counted a few times. The chain links TRBV4-2 to TRBJ2-3, with TRBD2 matching over 16 bases. Unmatched junction bases numbered 4, after V lost 3 bases and J lost 1 base. CDR1 and CDR2 (germline): LGHNA, YNFKEQ. This CDR3 has 18 amino acids. This chain's CDR3 is CASSQGLAGGPGTDTQYF. CDR3 nucleotides: TGTGCCAGCAGCCAGGGACTAGCGGGGGGGCCGGGCACAGATACGCAGTATTTT.

The chain's CDR3 is CASSECWQATTHGYTF. DNA for the CDR3: TGCGCCAGCAGTGAGTGCTGGCAGGCGACCACCCATGGCTACACCTTC. This chain joins TRBV10-1 and TRBJ1-2; D uncertain. The CDR3 runs to 16 residues. The V gene lost 1 base and the J gene lost 6 bases, with 18 bases spanning the gap. Per the germline V gene, CDR1 is WNHNN and CDR2 is SYGVQD (reference sequence).

This clone has more than one count but fewer than ten. The V call is TRBV5-5, the J call TRBJ1-6; D ambiguous. V gave up 0 bases and J gave up 7 bases, with 14 bases separating them. The CDR3 covers 16 residues. Germline V gene lookup returns CDR1 SGHKS and CDR2 YYEKEE (reference sequence). This CDR3 is CASSLEAAGGNSPLHF. The DNA for the CDR3 is TGTGCCAGCAGCTTGGAGGCGGCAGGAGGGAATTCACCCCTCCACTTT.

This clone came up a few times. The genes are TRBV7-9 and TRBJ2-2; TRBD2 might be the D (7 bases). The CDR3 covers 14 residues. CDR1 and CDR2 (germline): SEHNR, FQNEAQ (reference sequence). Trimming took off 3 bases at V and 6 bases at J, with 11 bases between the two ends. Here the CDR3 DNA reads TGTGCCAGCAGCTTCCGGGGGGCGGCCGGGGAGCTGTTTTTT. This sequence encodes CASSFRGAAGELFF.

This rearrangement joins TRBV6-4 to TRBJ2-3, with 9 nucleotides matching TRBD1. Looked up from germline, CDR1 is MRHNA and CDR2 is SNTAGT. Trimming at V came to 6 bases and at J to 4 bases, leaving 5 bases not matched to a gene. The CDR3 contains 14 residues. The CDR3, as DNA: TGTGCCAGCAGAGGGGACAGGGCATCAGATACGCAGTATTTT. Protein: CASRGDRASDTQYF.

The rearrangement links TRBV4-1 to TRBJ1-2, with 7 bases lining up with TRBD1. CDR1 and CDR2 (germline): MGHRA, YSYEKL. V lost 3 bases, J lost 3 bases, and 10 bases stayed unmatched. The CDR3 runs 16 residues. In nucleotides, the CDR3 is TGCGCCAGCAGCCAGCCAAACAACAGGGGCGACTATGGCTACACCTTC. This encodes CASSQPNNRGDYGYTF.

This clone was picked up one time. The rearrangement uses TRBV30 and TRBJ2-2; no clear D. V lost 3 bases, J lost 3 bases, and 17 bases lay in between. CDR1 is GTSNPN, CDR2 SVGIG, per germline (reference sequence). The CDR3 loop spans 16 amino acids. The CDR3 loop reads CAWRGGVTVDTGELFF. The DNA for the CDR3 is TGTGCCTGGAGAGGCGGTGTCACGGTAGACACCGGGGAGCTGTTTTTT.

The chain carries TRBV5-1 and TRBJ2-1; 8 nucleotides align to TRBD2. Germline assignment: CDR1 SGHRS and CDR2 YFSETQ. V lost 7 bases to trimming and J lost 4 bases; unmatched junction nucleotides: 10. The CDR3 covers 15 residues. CDR3 in amino acids: CASRTRGDLYNEQFF. DNA of the CDR3: TGCGCCAGCCGAACGCGGGGGGACTTATACAATGAGCAGTTCTTC.

The rearrangement joins TRBV3-1 (or the pseudogene TRBV3-2) to TRBJ1-4; tentative D call: TRBD1 (6 bases). This CDR3 contains 17 residues. Germline assignment: CDR1 LGHDT and CDR2 YNNKEL (reference sequence). V gave up 4 bases and J gave up 0 bases, with 15 bases separating them. The CDR3 here is CASSPRGGGATNEKLFF. The CDR3 bases are TGTGCCAGCAGCCCCAGGGGAGGGGGAGCAACTAATGAAAAACTGTTTTTT.

The V gene is TRBV9, the J gene TRBJ1-3; possibly TRBD1 for D (6 bases). This CDR3 comprises 14 residues. V was pared by 0 bases and J by 2 bases, with 6 bases between. Germline V gene lookup returns CDR1 SGDLS and CDR2 YYNGEE. CDR3 nucleotides: TGTGCCAGCAGCGTAGACAGGGCTGGAAACACCATATATTTT. It codes for CASSVDRAGNTIYF.